These T cell receptor beta chains were read from a single sample in a study of T cells in Graves' hyperthyroidism and ophthalmopathy. From the multiplex PCR reads, TCRdb called clonotypes with MiXCR, one entry per CDR3 protein. This table holds roughly 500,000 distinct CDR3 sequences, more than 11% found once. The source material was blood. These receptors were collected from a woman between 25 and 40 years old with Graves' hyperthyroidism that later progressed to Graves' ophthalmopathy. Each CDR3 is given with its conserved first and last residue. The D gene is left open where the match is weak. Clone size is shown for a subset of rows, as once, few, many or a class of expanded clone.

many	NA	TRBV12-3/TRBV12-4	TRBJ1-5	TGTGCCAGCAGCCTAGACAATCAGCCCCAGCATTTT	CASSLDNQPQHF
many	NA	TRBV7-9	TRBJ2-2	TGTGCCAGCAGCTTGGTTGGGTTTAATCTCCCCGGGGAACTGTTTTTT	CASSLVGFNLPGELFF
many	NA	TRBV2	TRBJ1-3	TGTGCCAGCAGTGAAATAGTGGAGGATTTAACTGGAAACACCATATATTTT	CASSEIVEDLTGNTIYF
NA	TRBD1	TRBV6-1	TRBJ1-5	TGTGCCAGCAGTCCGCGGGGACAGGGGGGGGGTCAGCCCCAGCATTTT	CASSPRGQGGGQPQHF
many	TRBD1	TRBV7-9	TRBJ1-4	TGTGCCAGCAGCGTTCCCGGGACAGCAACTAATGAAAAACTGTTTTTT	CASSVPGTATNEKLFF
many	NA	TRBV11-2	TRBJ2-3	TGTGCCAGCAGCTCCCGGGGAGTAGTCCCCTCAGATACGCAGTATTTT	CASSSRGVVPSDTQYF
many	TRBD2	TRBV5-8	TRBJ2-5	TGTGCCACCCGAAAGGGCACGGCGGTAGCGGGAGAGACCCAGTACTTC	CATRKGTAVAGETQYF
NA	NA	TRBV7-9	TRBJ1-4	TGTGCCAGCAGTACTAGATCCCTCACTAATGAAAAACTGTTTTTT	CASSTRSLTNEKLFF
many	TRBD1	TRBV2	TRBJ1-5	TGTGCCAGCAGTGCTGGGACAGGGGGTCAGCCCCAGCATTTT	CASSAGTGGQPQHF
NA	NA	TRBV10-3	TRBJ2-7	TGTGCCATCAGTGAGTCGGGGGGGGGGGCCCCCTACGAGCAGTACTTC	CAISESGGGAPYEQYF
few	NA	TRBV6-1	TRBJ2-3	TGTGCCAGCAGTCGCCGGGGGACAGATACGCAGTATTTT	CASSRRGTDTQYF
many	NA	TRBV2	TRBJ2-5	TGTGCCAGCGGTCTCTCTGGTCTGGACCAAGAGACCCAGTACTTC	CASGLSGLDQETQYF
many	NA	TRBV19	TRBJ1-5	TGTGCCAGTAAGGATCACAGCGCTCATAGCAATCAGCCCCAGCATTTT	CASKDHSAHSNQPQHF
many	NA	TRBV6-1	TRBJ2-3	TGTGCCAGCAGCTACACGGGGCAACTCAGCACAGATACGCAGTATTTT	CASSYTGQLSTDTQYF
many	TRBD1	TRBV10-3	TRBJ2-7	TGTGCCATCAGGCCCGCGGGACAGGGGACCTACGAGCAGTACTTC	CAIRPAGQGTYEQYF
many	NA	TRBV30	TRBJ1-4	TGTGCCTGGAGTGTAAACGGGAGGGGGGCTAATGAAAAACTGTTTTTT	CAWSVNGRGANEKLFF
NA	NA	TRBV20-1	TRBJ2-7	TGCAGTGCTAGATCGGGCGACGAGCAGTACTTC	CSARSGDEQYF
many	NA	TRBV29-1	TRBJ2-2	TGCAGCGTTGCCAGGGGTCAGGGGAACACCGGGGAGCTGTTTTTT	CSVARGQGNTGELFF